This TCR beta chain was recorded in a study of long-term antiretroviral therapy in people with HIV. Study context: It was about a decade before the 2015 immediate-ART recommendation that the earliest samples were taken.

General study results and limits: Viral resistance, ART adherence and therapy changes all lacked available data.

Researchers ran immunoSEQ v3.0 at survey level. In sequencing, about 40,000-55,000 T-cell genomes per sample were targeted. TCRdb's copy holds only in-frame clones and misses some; the assay was immunoSEQ multiplex PCR. The sample has tens of thousands of clones; approximately 92% are singletons. The V gene end was trimmed by 7 bases and the J gene end by 5 bases; junction bases not matched to a gene: 9. The CDR3 is made up of 15 amino acids. Per germline, CDR1 SNHLY and CDR2 FYNNEI. On this clone: Antigen: not known.

This chain links TRBV2 with TRBJ1-4, with 8 bases aligning to TRBD1. The specimen comprised unsorted PBMCs, sampled more than 5 years after starting antiretroviral therapy. The source of this sequence is a woman in her 40s with HIV. CDR3 in DNA: TGTGCCAGCAACGGCAGGGGGCTACTAAATGAAAAACTGTTTTTT. Its protein product is CASNGRGLLNEKLFF.